This is a list of T cell receptor beta chains from one sample in a study of blood T cell repertoires in COVID-19. Here immunoSEQ multiplex PCR was the method, and the copy in TCRdb shows in-frame clones only, minus some. The profile shows about 250,000 clones, 84% of them singletons. The sample comprised peripheral blood. All receptors derive from a man over 45 with active or convalescent COVID-19. CDR3s include the opening cysteine and the closing phenylalanine or tryptophan. D genes are given only for firm matches. Some rows have no size entry. The others give once, few or many, or a class for an expanded clone.

j_call d_call clone_size v_call cdr3_aa cdr3_nt
TRBJ1-4 NA NA TRBV5-1 CASSRGADEKLFF TGCGCCAGCAGCCGGGGGGCCGATGAAAAACTGTTTTTT
TRBJ2-7 TRBD1 NA TRBV30 CAWSALTGAEQYF TGTGCCTGGAGTGCGTTAACAGGGGCAGAGCAGTACTTC
TRBJ2-7 TRBD1 NA TRBV6-5 CASRRDRGAYEQYF TGTGCCAGCAGGCGGGACAGGGGGGCCTACGAGCAGTACTTC
TRBJ2-7 NA NA TRBV6-6 CASSRLSPWVGHEQYF TGTGCCAGCAGTCGACTCTCGCCGTGGGTTGGGCACGAGCAGTACTTC
TRBJ2-4 TRBD1 NA TRBV11-1 CASSRQGTIAKNIQYF TGTGCCAGCAGCCGACAGGGGACCATAGCCAAAAACATTCAGTACTTC
TRBJ2-7 NA NA TRBV2 CASSELRRQYF TGTGCCAGCAGTGAACTTCGGAGACAGTACTTC
TRBJ2-5 TRBD1 once TRBV3-1/TRBV3-2 CASRDRAETQYF TGTGCCAGCCGCGACAGGGCGGAGACCCAGTACTTC
TRBJ2-5 TRBD2 NA TRBV12-3/TRBV12-4 CASSPGTSVPWDF TGTGCCAGCAGCCCCGGGACTAGCGTCCCTTGGGACTTC
TRBJ1-5 NA NA TRBV7-9 CASSLDVGGAGQPQHF TGTGCCAGCAGCTTAGATGTAGGGGGAGCTGGGCAGCCCCAGCATTTT
TRBJ2-2 TRBD1 few TRBV5-6 CASSLQGQGCHRGAVF TGTGCCAGCAGCTTGCAAGGACAGGGTTGCCACCGGGGAGCTGTTTTT
TRBJ1-1 TRBD1 NA TRBV15 CATSRDEVWQGARNTEAFF TGTGCCACCAGCAGAGATGAGGTTTGGCAGGGGGCTAGGAACACTGAAGCTTTCTTT
TRBJ1-2 NA NA TRBV5-1 CASSLGQNFNYGYTF TGCGCCAGCAGCTTGGGACAGAACTTTAACTATGGCTACACCTTC
TRBJ2-7 TRBD1 NA TRBV4-3 CASSQYRGGEQYF TGCGCCAGCAGCCAATACAGGGGTGGCGAGCAGTACTTC
TRBJ2-1 NA NA TRBV7-2 CASSLDYNPHNEQFF TGTGCCAGCAGCCTTGACTACAACCCTCACAATGAGCAGTTCTTC
TRBJ2-3 TRBD1 once TRBV7-2 CASSLAPDRVATQYF TGTGCCAGCAGCTTAGCCCCGGACAGGGTAGCTACGCAGTATTTT
TRBJ2-7 TRBD2 NA TRBV5-1 CASSVPRGGKPSREQYF TGCGCCAGCAGCGTCCCTCGGGGGGGTAAACCGTCTCGCGAGCAGTACTTC
TRBJ2-3 TRBD2 NA TRBV7-3 CASSSSGLTTDTQYF TGTGCCAGCAGCTCTAGCGGGCTGACCACAGATACGCAGTATTTT
TRBJ1-3 NA NA TRBV4-1 CASSQQGAGNTIYF TGCGCCAGCAGCCAACAAGGGGCCGGAAACACCATATATTTT
TRBJ2-7 NA NA TRBV28 CGACGPSYEQYF TGTGGCGCGTGTGGGCCCTCCTACGAGCAGTACTTC
TRBJ2-7 NA NA TRBV5-1 CASSLDQGGEQYF TGCGCCAGCAGCTTGGACCAGGGGGGCGAGCAGTACTTC
TRBJ1-5 TRBD1 NA TRBV7-8 CASSLDRTGVPQHF TGTGCCAGCAGCTTAGATAGGACAGGTGTGCCCCAGCATTTT
TRBJ2-5 TRBD1 once TRBV5-1 CASSPGDRQETQYF TGCGCCAGCAGCCCAGGGGACAGACAAGAGACCCAGTACTTC
TRBJ2-1 NA NA TRBV7-2 CASSSSRQDYNEQFF TGTGCCAGCAGCTCCTCCCGGCAGGACTACAATGAGCAGTTCTTC
TRBJ2-7 NA few TRBV6-5 CASSYATVSYEQYF TGTGCCAGCAGTTACGCGACAGTTTCCTACGAGCAGTACTTC
TRBJ2-5 TRBD2 NA TRBV11-3 CASSLGPGGHETQYF TGTGCCAGCAGCTTAGGTCCGGGGGGGCACGAGACCCAGTACTTC
TRBJ1-2 NA NA TRBV10-2 CASREDRTYGYTF TGCGCCAGCCGGGAGGACCGGACATATGGCTACACCTTC
TRBJ1-1 TRBD1 NA TRBV9 CASSVGWRGPSGEAFF TGTGCCAGCAGCGTAGGGTGGAGGGGGCCTAGTGGTGAAGCTTTCTTT
TRBJ2-1 TRBD2 NA TRBV9 CASSVAPATSGGSNEQFF TGTGCCAGCAGCGTAGCTCCCGCGACTAGCGGGGGGTCCAATGAGCAGTTCTTC
TRBJ1-2 NA NA TRBV14 CASSPPGGNRLGYTF TGTGCCAGCAGCCCGCCCGGAGGGAACCGACTGGGCTACACCTTC
TRBJ1-3 TRBD1 NA TRBV29-1 CSVNTGEGNTIYF TGCAGCGTTAACACAGGGGAGGGAAACACCATATATTTT
TRBJ2-7 TRBD2 NA TRBV7-2 CASSPGTRTSYEQYF TGTGCCAGCAGCCCCGGGACTAGGACCTCCTACGAGCAGTACTTC
TRBJ1-3 TRBD1 NA TRBV6-5 CASSPRDRGGNTIYF TGTGCCAGCAGTCCCCGGGACAGGGGTGGAAACACCATATATTTT
TRBJ1-1 NA NA TRBV5-1 CASSLGGSGGTEAFF TGCGCCAGCAGCTTGGGAGGGAGTGGGGGGACTGAAGCTTTCTTT
TRBJ1-5 TRBD1 once TRBV19 CASRRDRGQPQHF TGTGCCAGTAGAAGGGACAGGGGGCAGCCCCAGCATTTT
TRBJ2-7 TRBD1 NA TRBV11-1 CASSPTGTGAYEQYF TGTGCCAGCAGCCCGACCGGGACAGGGGCCTACGAGCAGTACTTC
TRBJ2-3 TRBD1 NA TRBV11-2 CASSRTGPDTQYF TGTGCCAGCAGCCGGACAGGTCCCGATACGCAGTATTTT
TRBJ1-5 NA NA TRBV6-6 CASSYGQYQPQHF TGTGCCAGCAGTTACGGGCAGTATCAGCCCCAGCATTTT
TRBJ1-2 NA once TRBV7-2 CASSRTAGNNYGYTF TGTGCCAGCAGCCGCACTGCAGGGAATAACTATGGCTACACCTTC
TRBJ2-3 NA NA TRBV6-5 CASSEQGGLGGTQYF TGTGCCAGCAGCGAGCAGGGGGGCCTCGGGGGTACGCAGTATTTT
TRBJ1-2 NA NA TRBV5-4 CASSLPSNYGYTF TGTGCCAGCAGCTTGCCTTCTAACTATGGCTACACCTTC
TRBJ1-2 NA few TRBV11-1 CASSLAVDRGYTF TGTGCCAGCAGCTTAGCGGTTGATCGGGGCTACACCTTC
TRBJ1-4 NA NA TRBV19 CASSVFGGEKLFF TGTGCCAGTAGTGTTTTCGGGGGTGAAAAACTGTTTTTT
TRBJ2-3 NA NA TRBV7-6 CASSPADRTPDTQYF TGTGCCAGCAGCCCCGCCGACAGGACCCCGGATACGCAGTATTTT
TRBJ2-3 TRBD2 NA TRBV29-1 CSVSRGGQDTQYF TGCAGCGTGAGTCGGGGGGGCCAAGATACGCAGTATTTT
TRBJ2-5 TRBD1 NA TRBV7-2 CASSVTGGRETQYF TGTGCCAGCAGCGTCACAGGGGGCCGGGAGACCCAGTACTTC
TRBJ1-1 TRBD1 NA TRBV9 CASSATGRNTEAFF TGTGCCAGCAGCGCGACAGGGAGGAACACTGAAGCTTTCTTT
TRBJ2-5 TRBD2 NA TRBV11-2 CASSYGRGETQYF TGTGCCAGCAGCTACGGGCGGGGGGAGACCCAGTACTTC
TRBJ1-5 TRBD1 NA TRBV19 CASSSGSDRGNQPQHF TGTGCCAGTAGTTCTGGTTCGGACAGGGGCAATCAGCCCCAGCATTTT
TRBJ1-2 TRBD1 NA TRBV30 CAGPHTGGYGYTF TGTGCCGGGCCTCACACAGGGGGCTATGGCTACACCTTC
TRBJ1-2 TRBD1 NA TRBV7-3 CASSLDRGLGYTF TGTGCCAGCAGCTTAGACAGGGGCTTGGGCTACACCTTC
TRBJ2-1 NA NA TRBV2 CASSLYSAGGGGSNEQFF TGTGCCAGCAGTCTCTACTCAGCCGGGGGCGGGGGATCCAATGAGCAGTTCTTC